The clone carrying this T cell receptor beta chain has more than one count but fewer than ten. This sample stems from a study of blood T cell repertoires in COVID-19. Background on the study: The United States, Italy and Spain supplied acute and convalescent COVID-19 samples.

Per the original methods: Nucleated cell number was recorded as an estimate derived from reference gene primer amplification. Here immunoSEQ multiplex PCR was the method, and the copy in TCRdb shows in-frame clones only, minus some. For V, J and clone size, that table is used; D and trimming come from the DNA. The sample holds around 50,000 clones; 90% are singletons and the top ten take 3.1%. Sequencing was performed on peripheral blood. The receptor's source is a human donor in a cohort sampled during active COVID-19.

This CDR3 is CALQGQGAYEQFF. DNA of the CDR3: TGTGCCCTCCAGGGACAGGGGGCATATGAGCAGTTCTTC. V is TRBV30 and J is TRBJ2-1; 12 bases agree with TRBD1. Germline V gene data show CDR1 as GTSNPN and CDR2 as SVGIG (reference sequence). The V and J ends lost 8 bases and 8 bases, in that order; junction bases with no gene match: 7. This CDR3 has 13 residues.